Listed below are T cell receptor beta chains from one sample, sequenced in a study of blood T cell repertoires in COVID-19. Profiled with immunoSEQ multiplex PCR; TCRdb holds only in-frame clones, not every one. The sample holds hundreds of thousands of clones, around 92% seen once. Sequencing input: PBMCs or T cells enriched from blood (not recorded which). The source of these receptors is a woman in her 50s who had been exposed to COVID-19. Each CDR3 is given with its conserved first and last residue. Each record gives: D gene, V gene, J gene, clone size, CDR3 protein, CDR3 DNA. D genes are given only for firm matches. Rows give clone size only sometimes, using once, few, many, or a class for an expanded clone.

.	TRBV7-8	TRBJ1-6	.	CASSFRQVTNNSPLHF	TGTGCCAGCAGCTTCCGACAGGTTACGAATAATTCACCCCTCCACTTT
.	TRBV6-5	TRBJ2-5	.	CASSYTGQGKETQYF	TGTGCCAGCAGTTACACGGGGCAGGGGAAGGAGACCCAGTACTTC
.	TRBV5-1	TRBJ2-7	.	CASSLDFGTMRGEQYF	TGCGCCAGCAGCTTGGATTTCGGGACTATGAGGGGGGAGCAGTACTTC
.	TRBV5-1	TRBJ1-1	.	CASSPPEPTEAFF	TGCGCCAGCAGCCCCCCCGAGCCCACTGAAGCTTTCTTT
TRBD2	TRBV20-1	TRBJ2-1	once	CSASASGGAVWTYNEQFF	TGCAGTGCTAGTGCTAGCGGGGGGGCAGTGTGGACCTACAATGAGCAGTTCTTC
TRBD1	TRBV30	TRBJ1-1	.	CAWRPLDRVNTEAFF	TGTGCCTGGAGGCCTCTGGACAGGGTGAACACTGAAGCTTTCTTT
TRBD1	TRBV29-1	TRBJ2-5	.	CSGRDRGVGETQYF	TGCAGCGGCCGGGACAGGGGTGTTGGTGAGACCCAGTACTTC
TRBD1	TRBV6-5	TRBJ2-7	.	CASSKSGGYEQYF	TGTGCCAGCAGTAAATCAGGGGGCTACGAGCAGTACTTC
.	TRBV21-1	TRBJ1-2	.	CASRRQGLDYGYTF	TGTGCCAGCAGAAGACAGGGTCTGGACTATGGCTACACCTTC
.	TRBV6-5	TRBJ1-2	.	CASSLSHYTNYGYTF	TGTGCCAGCAGCCTATCGCACTACACCAACTATGGCTACACCTTC
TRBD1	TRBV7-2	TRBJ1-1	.	CASSLDRGRDTEAFF	TGTGCCAGCAGCTTAGATAGGGGGCGGGACACTGAAGCTTTCTTT
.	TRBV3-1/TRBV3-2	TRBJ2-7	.	CASSQEGGAPGEQYF	TGTGCCAGCAGCCAAGAAGGCGGGGCGCCGGGGGAGCAGTACTTC
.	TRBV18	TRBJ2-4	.	CASSGERDLAKNIQYF	TGTGCCAGCTCAGGCGAAAGGGACTTAGCCAAAAACATTCAGTACTTC
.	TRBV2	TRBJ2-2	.	CASRTHTTTGELFF	TGTGCCAGTCGGACACACACGACCACCGGGGAGCTGTTTTTT
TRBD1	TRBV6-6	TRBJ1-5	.	CASSHSGTGRGYSNQPQHF	TGTGCCAGCAGCCACTCCGGGACAGGGAGGGGATATAGCAATCAGCCCCAGCATTTT
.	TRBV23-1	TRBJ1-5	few	CASSQAVRNQPQHF	TGCGCCAGCAGCCAAGCGGTTCGCAATCAGCCCCAGCATTTT
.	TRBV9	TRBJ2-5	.	CASSVEGAGGETQYF	TGTGCCAGCAGCGTAGAGGGGGCCGGGGGAGAGACCCAGTACTTC
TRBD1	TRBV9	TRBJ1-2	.	CASSTAPTGGGYTF	TGTGCCAGCAGCACGGCCCCGACAGGGGGTGGCTACACCTTC
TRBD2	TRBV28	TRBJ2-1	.	CASSQRRHSGTSPNEQFF	TGTGCCAGCAGTCAGAGACGCCACTCCGGGACTAGCCCCAATGAGCAGTTCTTC
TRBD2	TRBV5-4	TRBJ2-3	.	CASSLYASGEDTQYF	TGTGCCAGCAGCTTGTATGCTAGCGGGGAAGATACGCAGTATTTT
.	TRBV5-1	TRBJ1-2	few	CASSPPREGYGYTF	TGCGCCAGCAGCCCCCCCCGGGAGGGGTATGGCTACACCTTC
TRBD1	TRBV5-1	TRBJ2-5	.	CASRSDRQETQYF	TGCGCCAGCAGATCGGACAGGCAAGAGACCCAGTACTTC
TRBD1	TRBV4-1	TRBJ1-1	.	CASSQWGQGSTEAFF	TGCGCCAGCAGCCAATGGGGACAGGGTAGCACTGAAGCTTTCTTT
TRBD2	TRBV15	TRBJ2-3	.	CATSRGSGLGSDTQYF	TGTGCCACCAGCAGAGGGTCGGGACTAGGCTCAGATACGCAGTATTTT
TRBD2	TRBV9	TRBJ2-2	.	CASSVDSRGGATGELFF	TGTGCCAGCAGCGTAGACTCCCGGGGGGGAGCCACCGGGGAGCTGTTTTTT
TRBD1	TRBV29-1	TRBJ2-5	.	CSVDPQGVGETQYF	TGCAGCGTTGATCCACAGGGGGTCGGAGAGACCCAGTACTTC
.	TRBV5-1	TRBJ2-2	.	CASSLVQGNTGELFF	TGCGCCAGCAGCTTGGTCCAGGGGAACACCGGGGAGCTGTTTTTT
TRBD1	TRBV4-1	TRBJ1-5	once	CASSQDALRQGSQPQHF	TGCGCCAGCAGCCAAGACGCCTTACGACAGGGCAGTCAGCCCCAGCATTTT
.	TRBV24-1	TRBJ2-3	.	CATSDQSLGGTDTQYF	TGTGCCACCAGTGATCAGAGCCTCGGAGGTACAGATACGCAGTATTTT